The TCR beta chain under discussion was sequenced for a study of T cell responses to AZD1222 COVID-19 vaccine. Whole-study context: Second doses at about 4 or about 12 weeks were pooled.

Profiled with immunoSEQ multiplex PCR; TCRdb holds only in-frame clones, not every one. The sample has 150,000 to 200,000 clones; around 90% are singletons. V shed 6 bases and J 4 bases; nucleotides not matched to a gene: 9. Looked up from germline, CDR1 is SEHNR and CDR2 is FQNEAQ (reference sequence). The CDR3 totals 15 residues. The sequence came from an adult in good health. The chain joins TRBV7-9 to TRBJ1-5, with 7 positions matching TRBD1. The sample consisted of peripheral blood, taken on day 0 of AZD1222 vaccination. CDR3 sequence: CASSRGDSSNQPQHF. The CDR3 DNA is TGTGCCAGCAGTCGTGGGGACAGCTCTAATCAGCCCCAGCATTTT. The whole variable domain, remainder taken from reference TRBV7-9 and TRBJ1-5, is DTGVSQNPRHKITKRGQNVTFRCDPISEHNRLYWYRQTLGQGPEFLTYFQNEAQLEKSRLLSDRFSAERPKGSFSTLEIQRTEQGDSAMYLCASSRGDSSNQPQHFGDGTRLSIL.